Listed below are T cell receptor beta chains from one sample, sequenced in a study of blood T cell repertoires in COVID-19. Generated by immunoSEQ multiplex PCR, the TCRdb table keeps only in-frame clones and is missing some. Altogether some 290,000 clones are present, about nine tenths being singletons, with the ten largest covering approximately 10%. The sequencing input was peripheral blood. These TCRs come from a woman in her 30s with COVID-19, enrolled during active disease. CDR3s include the opening cysteine and the closing phenylalanine or tryptophan. A D gene is named only where the DNA matches it firmly. The listing skips clone size in some rows; elsewhere it reads once, few, many or a size class.

d_gene	v_gene	abundance	j_gene	CDR3nt	CDR3aa
TRBD1	TRBV28	few	TRBJ1-1	TGTGCCAGCAGGTTACCGGGACAGGGATACCTGGGTCGGGCTTTCTTT	CASRLPGQGYLGRAFF
TRBD2	TRBV7-8	NA	TRBJ2-1	TGTGCCAGCAGCCATAGCGGGAGGGCCTTAAATGAGCAGTTCTTC	CASSHSGRALNEQFF
TRBD1	TRBV29-1	NA	TRBJ2-7	TGCAGCGTTGACGGGACAGGGCCCTACGAGCAGTACTTC	CSVDGTGPYEQYF
TRBD1	TRBV30	NA	TRBJ1-4	TGTGCCTGGGACAGGGGGCGCGGAGCTAATGAAAAACTGTTTTTT	CAWDRGRGANEKLFF
NA	TRBV15	once	TRBJ1-6	TGTGCCACCAGCACCTGGAGAGGGGGTAATTCACCCCTCCACTTT	CATSTWRGGNSPLHF
TRBD1	TRBV10-3	once	TRBJ1-6	TGTGCCATCGAAGGGGGCCGGAATTCACCCCTCCACTTT	CAIEGGRNSPLHF
TRBD1	TRBV24-1	NA	TRBJ2-7	TGTGCCACCAGTGACTCGGGACAGAACTACGAGCAGTACTTC	CATSDSGQNYEQYF
NA	TRBV7-9	NA	TRBJ1-1	TGTGCCAGCAGCTTAAGGCAGGGCGCTGAAGCTTTCTTT	CASSLRQGAEAFF
TRBD1	TRBV2	NA	TRBJ2-1	TGTGCCAGCACCCGGGACAGCAACAATGAGCAGTTCTTC	CASTRDSNNEQFF
TRBD2	TRBV5-6	NA	TRBJ2-5	TGTGCCAGCAGCTCGGGGGGGGACCGCAGCCCAGAGACCCAGTACTTC	CASSSGGDRSPETQYF
NA	TRBV4-1	NA	TRBJ2-2	TGCGCCAGCAGCCAACACGGACAGAACACCGGGGAGCTGTTTTTT	CASSQHGQNTGELFF
NA	TRBV5-1	NA	TRBJ2-7	TGCGCCAGCAGCGAGACAGTGAGCTCTGGAGAGCAGTACTTC	CASSETVSSGEQYF
TRBD1	TRBV27	NA	TRBJ1-5	TGTGCCAGCAGCGACAGGGTGAATCAGCCCCAGCATTTT	CASSDRVNQPQHF
NA	TRBV7-8	NA	TRBJ1-4	TGTGCCAGCAGCAGTAGTATCTCCAGGACAGTTGAAAAACTGTTTTTT	CASSSSISRTVEKLFF
NA	TRBV4-1	NA	TRBJ1-2	TGCGCCAGCAGCCAAGTTTCGGGGAACTATGGCTACACCTTC	CASSQVSGNYGYTF
TRBD1	TRBV6-6	NA	TRBJ2-3	TGTGCCAGCACCGGGACAGGGGGCACAGATACGCAGTATTTT	CASTGTGGTDTQYF
NA	TRBV18	NA	TRBJ1-2	TGTGCCAGCTCACCACCGAACCGGGAACCGGAAAACTATGGCTACACCTTC	CASSPPNREPENYGYTF
TRBD2	TRBV19	NA	TRBJ2-7	TGTGCCAGTAGCCCCCGGCGGGGGACCTACGAGCAGTACTTC	CASSPRRGTYEQYF
NA	TRBV4-2	NA	TRBJ2-5	TGTGCCAGCAGCCAAAGAATTCGGACAGAGGAGGAGACCCAGTACTTC	CASSQRIRTEEETQYF
TRBD1	TRBV9	NA	TRBJ2-7	TGTGCCAGCAGCGTGGGGGGACAGGCTTTTCCCGGCGAGCAGTACTTC	CASSVGGQAFPGEQYF
NA	TRBV19	NA	TRBJ1-1	TGTGCCAGTACCCCTAAAGTCCCTGAAGCTTTCTTT	CASTPKVPEAFF
TRBD2	TRBV3-1/TRBV3-2	NA	TRBJ2-7	TGTGCCAGCAGCCAAGAGGCGACTAGCGTATACGAGCAGTACTTC	CASSQEATSVYEQYF
NA	TRBV7-9	NA	TRBJ2-5	TGTGCCAGCAGCCAAAGCCGGGACTTAAAAGAGACCCAGTACTTC	CASSQSRDLKETQYF
TRBD2	TRBV27	few	TRBJ2-7	TGTGCCAGCAGAGGACTAGCGGGAACCTACGAGCAGTACTTC	CASRGLAGTYEQYF
TRBD1	TRBV30	NA	TRBJ1-2	TGTGCCTGGCGACAGGGCGGATTTGCTGATGGCTACACCTTC	CAWRQGGFADGYTF
TRBD2	TRBV6-2/TRBV6-3	NA	TRBJ2-1	TGTGCCAGCAGTTCAGGGAGATGGGGGGGTAATGAGCAGTTCTTC	CASSSGRWGGNEQFF
NA	TRBV27	few	TRBJ1-3	TGTGCCAGCAGTTTCCAAGGACAGACTGGAAACACCATATATTTT	CASSFQGQTGNTIYF
TRBD1	TRBV2	few	TRBJ1-3	TGTGCCAGCGGTACGGGGACAGGGGGAAGGTCTGGAAACACCATATATTTT	CASGTGTGGRSGNTIYF
TRBD1	TRBV5-1	once	TRBJ2-3	TGCGCCAGCAGCTTGTCAGGGGGCCTGACAGATACGCAGTATTTT	CASSLSGGLTDTQYF
TRBD1	TRBV5-4	NA	TRBJ1-1	TGTGCCAGCAGTTTTTCGGACAGGGTGGCTGAAGCTTTCTTT	CASSFSDRVAEAFF
NA	TRBV2	NA	TRBJ2-6	TGTGCCAGCAGTGAACGGACAGACTCTGGGGCCAACGTCCTGACTTTC	CASSERTDSGANVLTF
TRBD1	TRBV3-1/TRBV3-2	NA	TRBJ2-7	TGTGCCAGCAGCCAAGTAATGGGACAGCAGATCACCTACGAGCAGTACTTC	CASSQVMGQQITYEQYF
NA	TRBV13	NA	TRBJ2-1	TGTGCCAGCAGCTTAGGTAGCGGAGGCTACAATGAGCAGTTCTTC	CASSLGSGGYNEQFF
NA	TRBV3-1/TRBV3-2	NA	TRBJ1-4	TGTGCCAGCAGCCAAGAGAGAGGCAGGGGCTATGAAAAACTGTTTTTT	CASSQERGRGYEKLFF
NA	TRBV2	NA	TRBJ1-2	TGTGCCAGCAGTGACATCCCACTTGGCTACACCTTC	CASSDIPLGYTF
NA	TRBV12-3/TRBV12-4	NA	TRBJ2-1	TGTGCCAGCAGCCTATACAATGAGCAGTTCTTC	CASSLYNEQFF
TRBD1	TRBV15	NA	TRBJ1-2	TGTGCCACCAGCAGGCAGGGGGCTTGGGGCTACACCTTC	CATSRQGAWGYTF
NA	TRBV7-2	few	TRBJ2-7	TGTGCCAGCAGCCCCGGAGAAGACTTGGGGCAGTACTTC	CASSPGEDLGQYF
TRBD1	TRBV6-5	NA	TRBJ1-2	TGTGCCAGCAGTTACAACAGGGGGCACGGCTACACCTTC	CASSYNRGHGYTF
NA	TRBV7-2	NA	TRBJ2-1	TGTGCCAGCAGCTATCCAACACCCGAGCAGTTCTTC	CASSYPTPEQFF
NA	TRBV2	NA	TRBJ1-3	TGTGCCAGCAGTGGGACCGGGGCTGGAAACACCATATATTTT	CASSGTGAGNTIYF
TRBD2	TRBV28	NA	TRBJ2-7	TGTGCCAGCAGTTTAGTCTTAGCGGGAGTCGGCGAGCAGTACTTC	CASSLVLAGVGEQYF
NA	TRBV28	NA	TRBJ1-6	TGTGCCAGCAGTTTTAGGGGTAATTCACCCCTCCACTTT	CASSFRGNSPLHF
TRBD2	TRBV9	once	TRBJ2-1	TGTGCCAGCAGCGTAGAGGGCGGGAGGGCTAGCTCCTACAATGAGCAGTTCTTC	CASSVEGGRASSYNEQFF
TRBD2	TRBV19	NA	TRBJ2-7	TGTGCCAGTAGTCCCCCGGCCCCGGGGGGCTACGAGCAGTACTTC	CASSPPAPGGYEQYF
TRBD2	TRBV6-5	NA	TRBJ2-5	TGTGCCAGCAGTCGGGGACTAGCGATGCGAGAGACCCAGTACTTC	CASSRGLAMRETQYF
TRBD1	TRBV9	NA	TRBJ1-5	TGTGCCAGCAGCGGACAGGGGGGCAATCAGCCCCAGCATTTT	CASSGQGGNQPQHF
NA	TRBV10-3	once	TRBJ2-6	TGTGCCATCAGTGAGCTCAGCTCTGGGGCCAACGTCCTGACTTTC	CAISELSSGANVLTF
TRBD1	TRBV15	NA	TRBJ1-2	TGTGCCACCAGCAGAGGGGACAGGGTCGAACGGGTATATGGCTACACCTTC	CATSRGDRVERVYGYTF
TRBD1	TRBV28	NA	TRBJ2-2	TGTGCCAGCAGTTTTGGACAGGGGGCCGGGGAGCTGTTTTTT	CASSFGQGAGELFF
TRBD1	TRBV19	few	TRBJ1-1	TGTGCCAGTAGAGCACAGGGGGCAGATACTGAAGCTTTCTTT	CASRAQGADTEAFF
NA	TRBV11-2	NA	TRBJ2-5	TGTGCCAGCAGCAAAATCGAGGCTACCCAAGAGACCCAGTACTTC	CASSKIEATQETQYF
NA	TRBV10-3	NA	TRBJ1-1	TGTGCCATCAGTGAGATCGGGTGGAACACTGAAGCTTTCTTT	CAISEIGWNTEAFF
TRBD1	TRBV2	NA	TRBJ1-2	TGTGCCAGCAGTGAAAGGACAGGTCCTACTTATGGCTACACCTTC	CASSERTGPTYGYTF
TRBD1	TRBV6-7	NA	TRBJ1-5	TGTGCCAGCATCCAACAGGGGCGGGGCAATCAGCCCCAGCATTTT	CASIQQGRGNQPQHF
NA	TRBV24-1	NA	TRBJ2-1	TGTGCCACCAGTGATTTAGCAGGGATCGCGTCCAATGAGCAGTTCTTC	CATSDLAGIASNEQFF
NA	TRBV9	once	TRBJ1-5	TGTGCCAGCAGCCTGGGCGTTAGCAATCAGCCCCAGCATTTT	CASSLGVSNQPQHF
TRBD1	TRBV5-1	NA	TRBJ2-2	TGCGCCAGCAGCCCCCGTACAGGGGGCCCCGGGGAGCTGTTTTTT	CASSPRTGGPGELFF
NA	TRBV19	NA	TRBJ1-1	TGTGCCAGTAGTTCCCCATGGCTTGAGAACACTGAAGCTTTCTTT	CASSSPWLENTEAFF